This TCR beta chain was sequenced for a study of T cell changes during pregnancy in multiple sclerosis. TCRdb keeps only in-frame clones here, not all; method: immunoSEQ multiplex PCR. The sample gives around 50,000 clones, approximately 92% of which show up once; approximately 0.62% is in the top ten. The source of this sequence is a female donor with multiple sclerosis, enrolled in a pregnancy study. Material: CD4+ T cells from peripheral blood mononuclear cells, obtained in the third trimester of pregnancy.

The CDR3 reads CASSSAGGRDTIYF. The CDR3 nucleotides read TGTGCCAGCAGCTCAGCAGGGGGCAGGGACACCATATATTTT. The chain joins TRBV7-9 to TRBJ1-3, with 8 bases that match TRBD1. V lost 4 bases to trimming and J lost 8 bases; unmatched junction nucleotides: 7. Germline CDR1 SEHNR, CDR2 FQNEAQ (reference sequence). This CDR3 region has 14 residues.